This T cell receptor beta chain originates from a study of Graves' ophthalmopathy and Graves' hyperthyroidism (dated by TCRdb to 2016 to 2019). Regarding the research as a whole: Peripheral blood was collected at initial diagnosis, prior to any treatment. Once sampling was done, hyperthyroidism patients were given methimazole at a starting dose of 30 mg daily, while ophthalmopathy patients were given high-dose intravenous methylprednisolone. In total, some 130 blood samples were TCR-sequenced: approximately 42 ophthalmopathy, some 75 hyperthyroidism and about 17 hyperthyroidism-to-ophthalmopathy patients. To explore V-J signatures that distinguish ophthalmopathy from hyperthyroidism, a discovery set of about 99 patients was enrolled, made up of some 41 with ophthalmopathy and roughly 57 with stable hyperthyroidism. In over 5 hyperthyroidism patients, the T-cell repertoire of thyroid tissue was compared with the T-cell repertoire of blood. For independent validation, a separate cohort was made up of 18 hyperthyroidism patients plus 17 patients who later progressed from hyperthyroidism to ophthalmopathy. The study used signatures of the TCR beta repertoire to tell Graves' ophthalmopathy apart from Graves' hyperthyroidism and to predict which patients would progress to ophthalmopathy. The 90 to 100 discovery patients were randomly split 7:3 into training and test sets. Broad study findings and their caveats: Among expanded thyroid clonotypes with frequency above 0.001, most also showed up in blood, which suggests that blood repertoires may reflect the thyroid immune response. Sample size was not predetermined statistically, and investigators were not blinded to group allocation. The 13-signature model separated ophthalmopathy from stable hyperthyroidism with roughly 89% sensitivity and approximately 83% specificity in cross-validation, and 80%/75% in the test set. In validation, the model predicted ophthalmopathy progression with about 71% sensitivity and roughly 72% specificity; some 13 predicted patients were CT-confirmed with GO in a median of about 6.2 months.

This clonotype appeared many times. This clone's antigen is unknown. Base qualities were left out, and no much larger clone turns up one base away. For repertoire sequencing, TCR beta CDR3 regions were amplified from RNA transcripts. HTBI primers and the Qiagen OneStep RT-PCR kit were used in a first-round RT-PCR, which was followed by a second-round multiplex PCR, size selection and purification. Sequencing of the libraries was carried out on an Illumina HiSeq2000 in paired-end mode with 100 bp reads. Turning to the authors' computational methods: Reads were processed with SOAPnuke, discarding reads with adapters, uncalled bases, mean Phred below 15, or no exact constant-primer or identifier match. COPE v1.2.5 was used to merge high-quality paired reads. Clonotypes were defined as unique nucleotide sequences and were aligned to IMGT TRB V, D and J references using MiTCR v1.1. The analysis was limited to V-J combinations with a frequency above 0.0001, which together covered around 99% of the repertoires. A TCR clonal expansion and chaos score per V-J combination was defined as the ratio of F50 clonal expansion to chaos observed in the TCRdist matrix. Welch's t-statistics and random forest were used to narrow the features down to approximately twelve V-J combinations, which were then fed into a naive Bayes classifier. Thyroid-blood repertoire similarity was quantified with the Morisita-Horn index. Clones were called with MiXCR by TCRdb after fastp trimmed the public reads at Q25, and only in-frame beta chains were retained. Rows are combined by CDR3 protein, so each entry shows the most common genes and DNA. It is TCRdb's table, rather than the study itself, that gives the V and J calls and clone size. A total of hundreds of thousands of distinct CDR3 sequences appear in this sample, roughly 15% of them only once. Jointly, the top ten make up roughly 7% of the sample.

A patient counted as having stable hyperthyroidism if there was no progression to ophthalmopathy within 18 months of follow-up. The hyperthyroidism patients were 18 to 65 years old and newly diagnosed, with a disease duration of less than 2 months. Patients were excluded if they had other autoimmune diseases, uncontrolled infections, pregnancy or lactation. Clinical symptoms, serum thyroxine, TRAb, thyroid ultrasound and orbital computed tomography formed the basis of the diagnosis. PBMCs were isolated from 8 to 10 ml of fresh peripheral blood by Ficoll-Paque density gradient centrifugation. Total RNA was extracted with Trizol reagent and quality-checked on an Agilent 2100 Bioanalyzer. The CDR3 starts with the cysteine, ends with the phenylalanine, and has 13 residues. Only CDR3 DNA is held: 39 bases, read in frame from base 1. Based on the germline V gene, the CDR1 and CDR2 sequences are MNHEY and SVGAGI. V is clipped by 6 bases and J by 3 bases, and the sequence between their germline boundaries is 11 bases long.

The rearranged segments are TRBV6-5 and TRBJ1-1, and the D gene may be TRBD1, 6 bases matching. Sequenced: peripheral blood. The TCR sequence derives from a woman aged 18-35 years with stable Graves' hyperthyroidism. Donor details come from another sample of the same person, matched by shared clones. The CDR3: CASRHRDDTEAFF. The bases read TGTGCCAGCAGGCACAGGGACGACACTGAAGCTTTCTTT.